Following are 4 T cell receptor beta chains from one sample sequenced in a study of tumor-infiltrating lymphocytes in localized non-small cell lung cancer. Repertoires were generated with immunoSEQ multiplex PCR, while TCRdb's copy carries only in-frame clones and drops some. The table has some 8,000 clones, 79% seen once; the top ten hold more than 10%. Source material: uninvolved lung tissue not adjacent to the tumor. The receptors come from a human donor with non-small cell lung cancer.

This clone has more than one count but fewer than ten. V usage is TRBV2 and J usage is TRBJ1-1; D is uncertain. V was clipped by 2 bases and J by 1 base, with 5 bases between them. The CDR3 runs 13 residues. Germline V gene data show CDR1 as SNHLY and CDR2 as FYNNEI. The CDR3 here is CASSELENTEAFF. Here the CDR3 DNA reads TGTGCCAGCAGTGAACTCGAGAACACTGAAGCTTTCTTT.

This sequence joins TRBV28 and TRBJ2-3, with 13 bases aligning to TRBD2. Per the germline V gene, CDR1 is MDHEN and CDR2 is SYDVKM. The CDR3 totals 18 residues. V lost 4 bases and J lost 0; bases outside the gene matches: 7. The CDR3 protein is CASSSGGLAGESTDTQYF. DNA for the CDR3: TGTGCCAGCAGTTCCGGAGGACTAGCGGGAGAGAGCACAGATACGCAGTATTTT.

By sample fraction, this clone is medium-sized. The CDR3 DNA reads as TGTGCCATCAGTGAGTCTCAGGAGAACACTGAAGCTTTCTTT. As protein: CAISESQENTEAFF. This sequence joins TRBV10-3 and TRBJ1-1, with no clear D. V lost 0 bases and J lost 1, with 6 bases in between. CDR1 is ENHRY and CDR2 is SYGVKD in the germline V gene. The CDR3 runs 14 residues.

This clone was picked up a small number of times. V and J are TRBV10-1 and TRBJ2-7; 8 positions match TRBD1. The CDR3 totals 15 residues. Germline lookup yields CDR1 WNHNN and CDR2 SYGVQD (reference sequence). V was clipped by 2 bases and J by 3 bases; unmatched bases: 6. CDR3 nucleotide sequence: TGCGCCAGCAGTGAGGGAGGGACAGGAAGCTACGAGCAGTACTTC. As protein: CASSEGGTGSYEQYF.